The T cell receptor (beta chain) under discussion was sequenced for a study of blood T cell repertoires in COVID-19. Study-level information: T cells, B-cell-depleted T cells, or PBMCs supplied cDNA or gDNA.

Between the trimmed V and J ends, which lost 3 bases and 2 bases, there was a span of 9 bases. CDR1 is SEHNR and CDR2 is FQNEAQ in the germline V gene (reference sequence). The CDR3 sequence is 14 residues long. Profiled with immunoSEQ multiplex PCR; TCRdb holds only in-frame clones, not every one. This sample has fewer than 300,000 clones, with around 86% found just once. The source material was peripheral blood. This sequence joins TRBV7-9 and TRBJ2-3; tentative D call: TRBD2 (5 bases). The clonotype was recovered from a human donor in a cohort sampled during active COVID-19. Written as DNA, the CDR3 is TGTGCCAGCAGCTTGAGGGTTCTCACAGATACGCAGTATTTT. Protein product: CASSLRVLTDTQYF.